This is a list of T cell receptor beta chains from one sample in a study of blood T cell repertoires in COVID-19. Assay: immunoSEQ multiplex PCR; the TCRdb copy retains only in-frame clones and omits some. The sample includes 250,000 to 350,000 clones, 92% seen only once; the top ten take around 18%. Material: PBMCs or T cells enriched from blood (not recorded which). These receptors came from a woman under 40 who had recovered from COVID-19. Each CDR3 is given with its conserved first and last residue. D genes are given only for firm matches. Expanded clones get a size class; other rows say once, few or many, or leave the size out.

clone size	V gene	D gene	J gene	CDR3 protein	CDR3 DNA
.	TRBV11-2	.	TRBJ2-1	CASTPSNEQFF	TGTGCCAGCACCCCTTCCAATGAGCAGTTCTTC
.	TRBV13	TRBD1	TRBJ1-2	CASSHTDRGTYGYTF	TGTGCCAGCAGCCACACGGACAGGGGTACCTATGGCTACACCTTC
.	TRBV11-1	.	TRBJ2-7	CASSLEGWSEQYF	TGTGCCAGCAGCTTAGAGGGGTGGAGTGAGCAGTACTTC
.	TRBV30	TRBD1	TRBJ1-6	CAWRGQPNSPLHF	TGTGCCTGGAGGGGACAGCCTAATTCACCCCTCCACTTT
.	TRBV27	TRBD1	TRBJ2-7	CASSLTGVAYEQYF	TGTGCCAGCAGTTTGACAGGGGTGGCCTACGAGCAGTACTTC
.	TRBV18	.	TRBJ1-4	CASSPNQGRDEKLFF	TGTGCCAGCTCTCCAAACCAGGGCCGGGATGAAAAACTGTTTTTT
.	TRBV7-2	TRBD2	TRBJ2-5	CASSSGGLRETQYF	TGTGCCAGCAGCTCCGGGGGGTTGAGGGAGACCCAGTACTTC
.	TRBV7-3	.	TRBJ2-2	CASSMDSVAGELFF	TGTGCCAGCAGCATGGACAGTGTGGCCGGGGAGCTGTTTTTT
.	TRBV9	.	TRBJ2-5	CASSVGTDQETQYF	TGTGCCAGCAGCGTAGGGACTGACCAAGAGACCCAGTACTTC
.	TRBV5-1	TRBD1	TRBJ1-1	CASSLGQGATEAFF	TGCGCCAGCAGCTTAGGACAGGGGGCTACTGAAGCTTTCTTT
.	TRBV4-3	.	TRBJ2-7	CASSQDTRSIGSYEQYF	TGCGCCAGCAGCCAAGATACTAGGTCAATTGGATCCTACGAGCAGTACTTC
once	TRBV2	TRBD2	TRBJ2-7	CASSATSGRGGKQYF	TGTGCCAGCAGTGCGACTAGCGGGAGAGGGGGCAAGCAGTACTTC
.	TRBV19	.	TRBJ1-4	CASSTSGIWTAGTRRDEKLFF	TGTGCCAGTAGTACGTCCGGGATTTGGACGGCGGGAACCCGGAGGGATGAAAAACTGTTTTTT
.	TRBV12-3/TRBV12-4	.	TRBJ1-1	CASSSLGASEAFF	TGTGCCAGCAGTTCCCTTGGAGCAAGTGAAGCTTTCTTT
.	TRBV5-4	TRBD1	TRBJ2-1	CASSFPGQANNEQFF	TGTGCCAGCAGCTTTCCGGGACAGGCGAACAATGAGCAGTTCTTC
.	TRBV19	.	TRBJ2-3	CASSIDRLSADTQYF	TGTGCCAGTAGTATCGACAGATTAAGCGCAGATACGCAGTATTTT
.	TRBV2	TRBD2	TRBJ2-5	CASSEEAGGQETQYF	TGTGCCAGCAGTGAAGAGGCGGGGGGCCAAGAGACCCAGTACTTC
.	TRBV28	.	TRBJ1-1	CASSLFSRTEAFF	TGTGCCAGCAGTTTATTTTCGCGCACTGAAGCTTTCTTT
.	TRBV27	TRBD1	TRBJ1-2	CASSSGSGTGNYGYTF	TGTGCCAGCAGTTCCGGAAGTGGGACAGGGAACTATGGCTACACCTTC
.	TRBV5-4	TRBD1	TRBJ2-2	CASSLAGGRTGELFF	TGTGCCAGCAGCTTAGCAGGGGGTCGGACCGGGGAGCTGTTTTTT
.	TRBV27	TRBD1	TRBJ2-5	CASSWGQGNQETQYF	TGTGCCAGCAGTTGGGGACAGGGGAATCAAGAGACCCAGTACTTC
.	TRBV3-1/TRBV3-2	TRBD1	TRBJ1-4	CASSQKRGTGGAWDEKLFF	TGTGCCAGCAGCCAGAAAAGGGGGACAGGGGGCGCGTGGGATGAAAAACTGTTTTTT
.	TRBV28	.	TRBJ1-3	CASSPLSSGNTIYF	TGTGCCAGCAGTCCTCTTTCCTCTGGAAACACCATATATTTT
.	TRBV27	.	TRBJ2-2	CASSLHQLGELFF	TGTGCCAGCAGTTTACACCAGTTGGGGGAGCTGTTTTTT
.	TRBV5-4	TRBD2	TRBJ2-5	CAVGTSSQYQETQYF	TGTGCCGTCGGGACTAGCTCTCAGTACCAAGAGACCCAGTACTTC
.	TRBV28	TRBD2	TRBJ2-2	CASRFSGSVTGELFF	TGTGCCAGCAGGTTTAGCGGGAGTGTTACCGGGGAGCTGTTTTTT
.	TRBV28	TRBD1	TRBJ1-6	CASSSGQANSPLHF	TGTGCCAGCAGTTCGGGACAGGCAAATTCACCCCTCCACTTT
.	TRBV11-2	.	TRBJ1-1	CASRQMNTEAFF	TGTGCCAGCAGACAAATGAACACTGAAGCTTTCTTT
.	TRBV21-1	.	TRBJ1-2	CASSKEGGCHSPNYGYTF	TGTGCCAGCAGCAAAGAGGGAGGTTGCCACAGCCCCAACTATGGCTACACCTTC